The rows below give T cell receptor beta chains drawn from one sample of a study of CD8 T cells in ankylosing spondylitis. Each CDR3 protein gets one entry after TCRdb re-called the 5' RACE reads with MiXCR. The data show around 39,000 distinct CDR3 sequences, approximately 9.9% seen once. The sample consisted of synovial fluid, either unsorted or a sorted T cell fraction (not recorded which). The receptors shown here come from a male donor with ankylosing spondylitis. Each CDR3 is given with its conserved first and last residue. D genes are given only for firm matches. Clone size appears in some rows only: once, few, many, or a class for an expanded clone.

d_call: .; cdr3_length: 11; j_call: TRBJ2-1; v_call: TRBV12-3/TRBV12-4; clone_size: many; cdr3_aa: CASSRGGDRFF; cdr3_nt: TGTGCCAGCAGCAGGGGTGGGGATCGGTTCTTC
d_call: .; cdr3_length: 15; j_call: TRBJ2-5; v_call: TRBV13; clone_size: .; cdr3_aa: CASSLGSGNQETQYF; cdr3_nt: TGTGCCAGCAGCTTAGGCTCAGGAAACCAAGAGACCCAGTACTTC
d_call: .; cdr3_length: 11; j_call: TRBJ2-1; v_call: TRBV12-3/TRBV12-4; clone_size: few; cdr3_aa: CASSPQDEQFF; cdr3_nt: TGTGCCAGCAGCCCGCAGGATGAGCAGTTCTTC
d_call: TRBD2; cdr3_length: 17; j_call: TRBJ2-5; v_call: TRBV5-1; clone_size: few; cdr3_aa: CASSLALIAGVQETQYF; cdr3_nt: TGCGCCAGCAGCTTGGCCCTGATAGCGGGTGTACAAGAGACCCAGTACTTC
d_call: TRBD1; cdr3_length: 14; j_call: TRBJ1-2; v_call: TRBV5-1; clone_size: .; cdr3_aa: CASSSGTGSYGYTF; cdr3_nt: TGCGCCAGCAGCAGCGGGACAGGGTCCTATGGCTACACCTTC
d_call: .; cdr3_length: 11; j_call: TRBJ2-7; v_call: TRBV25-1; clone_size: few; cdr3_aa: CASSGAYEQYF; cdr3_nt: TGTGCCAGCAGTGGCGCCTACGAGCAGTACTTC
d_call: .; cdr3_length: 14; j_call: TRBJ2-1; v_call: TRBV4-3; clone_size: .; cdr3_aa: CASSHSTGTDEQFF; cdr3_nt: TGCGCCAGCAGCCACTCGACTGGGACGGATGAGCAGTTCTTC
d_call: .; cdr3_length: 15; j_call: TRBJ1-4; v_call: TRBV12-3/TRBV12-4; clone_size: few; cdr3_aa: CASSRAQGGFEKLFF; cdr3_nt: TGTGCCAGCAGCCGGGCACAGGGAGGATTTGAAAAACTGTTTTTT
d_call: .; cdr3_length: 13; j_call: TRBJ2-7; v_call: TRBV6-2/TRBV6-3; clone_size: many; cdr3_aa: CASSYTLFYEQYF; cdr3_nt: TGTGCCAGCAGTTACACCCTTTTCTACGAGCAGTACTTC
d_call: .; cdr3_length: 15; j_call: TRBJ2-5; v_call: TRBV5-1; clone_size: .; cdr3_aa: CASSLVTQGQETQYF; cdr3_nt: TGCGCCAGCAGCTTGGTAACACAGGGCCAGGAGACCCAGTACTTC
d_call: TRBD1; cdr3_length: 15; j_call: TRBJ1-2; v_call: TRBV28; clone_size: few; cdr3_aa: CASSTPGQTNYGYTF; cdr3_nt: TGTGCCAGCAGTACGCCGGGACAGACTAACTATGGCTACACCTTC
d_call: .; cdr3_length: 12; j_call: TRBJ2-5; v_call: TRBV5-1; clone_size: many; cdr3_aa: CASSPAGETQYF; cdr3_nt: TGCGCCAGCAGCCCGGCAGGGGAGACCCAGTACTTC
d_call: .; cdr3_length: 11; j_call: TRBJ1-4; v_call: TRBV20-1; clone_size: .; cdr3_aa: CSGTTGEKLFF; cdr3_nt: TGCAGCGGCACAACAGGCGAAAAACTGTTTTTT
d_call: TRBD2; cdr3_length: 17; j_call: TRBJ2-3; v_call: TRBV24-1; clone_size: many; cdr3_aa: CATSEGLAGVLADTQYF; cdr3_nt: TGTGCCACCAGCGAAGGACTAGCGGGAGTTTTGGCAGATACGCAGTATTTT
d_call: .; cdr3_length: 15; j_call: TRBJ2-1; v_call: TRBV10-3; clone_size: .; cdr3_aa: CAISEKEPPYNEQFF; cdr3_nt: TGTGCCATCAGTGAAAAAGAACCGCCCTACAATGAGCAGTTCTTC
d_call: .; cdr3_length: 14; j_call: TRBJ1-2; v_call: TRBV7-9; clone_size: few; cdr3_aa: CASSYVVANYGYTF; cdr3_nt: TGTGCCAGCAGTTACGTGGTAGCTAACTATGGCTACACCTTC
d_call: TRBD2; cdr3_length: 14; j_call: TRBJ2-1; v_call: TRBV28; clone_size: many; cdr3_aa: CASSWTSGFPEQFF; cdr3_nt: TGTGCCAGCAGTTGGACTAGCGGATTCCCTGAGCAGTTCTTC
d_call: TRBD1; cdr3_length: 15; j_call: TRBJ2-3; v_call: TRBV19; clone_size: .; cdr3_aa: CASRQGSSSTDTQYF; cdr3_nt: TGTGCCAGTAGACAGGGGTCTTCTAGCACAGATACGCAGTATTTT
d_call: TRBD2; cdr3_length: 17; j_call: TRBJ2-3; v_call: TRBV2; clone_size: many; cdr3_aa: CASSEETSGTSTDTQYF; cdr3_nt: TGTGCCAGCAGTGAGGAGACTAGCGGAACTAGCACAGATACGCAGTATTTT
d_call: .; cdr3_length: 14; j_call: TRBJ2-7; v_call: TRBV2; clone_size: few; cdr3_aa: CASSDGGDPDEQYF; cdr3_nt: TGTGCCAGCAGTGATGGAGGGGATCCGGACGAGCAGTACTTC
d_call: TRBD1; cdr3_length: 16; j_call: TRBJ1-2; v_call: TRBV13; clone_size: .; cdr3_aa: CASSLGTGGPPRGYTF; cdr3_nt: TGTGCCAGCAGCTTAGGAACAGGGGGCCCACCTCGGGGCTACACCTTC
d_call: .; cdr3_length: 14; j_call: TRBJ2-2; v_call: TRBV11-2; clone_size: few; cdr3_aa: CASSLDRLSGELFF; cdr3_nt: TGTGCCAGCAGCTTAGATAGGTTATCCGGGGAGCTGTTTTTT
d_call: TRBD1; cdr3_length: 15; j_call: TRBJ2-1; v_call: TRBV15; clone_size: .; cdr3_aa: CATSIGGTGGDEQFF; cdr3_nt: TGTGCCACCAGCATTGGGGGGACAGGTGGTGATGAGCAGTTCTTC
d_call: TRBD1; cdr3_length: 13; j_call: TRBJ1-2; v_call: TRBV12-3/TRBV12-4; clone_size: many; cdr3_aa: CASRDRASFGYTF; cdr3_nt: TGTGCCAGCCGAGACAGGGCGTCTTTTGGCTACACCTTC
d_call: .; cdr3_length: 15; j_call: TRBJ1-5; v_call: TRBV28; clone_size: few; cdr3_aa: CASTGGGFSNQPQHF; cdr3_nt: TGTGCCAGCACGGGGGGGGGTTTTAGCAATCAGCCCCAGCATTTT
d_call: .; cdr3_length: 13; j_call: TRBJ1-5; v_call: TRBV20-1; clone_size: .; cdr3_aa: CSATDGSNQPQHF; cdr3_nt: TGCAGTGCTACGGACGGTAGCAATCAGCCCCAGCATTTT
d_call: TRBD2; cdr3_length: 15; j_call: TRBJ2-7; v_call: TRBV7-8; clone_size: many; cdr3_aa: CASSLAGLAGDEQYF; cdr3_nt: TGTGCCAGCAGCTTAGCCGGACTAGCGGGAGACGAGCAGTACTTC
d_call: .; cdr3_length: 17; j_call: TRBJ2-5; v_call: TRBV10-2; clone_size: .; cdr3_aa: CASSEPPRGGGQETQYF; cdr3_nt: TGCGCCAGCAGTGAGCCCCCGAGGGGGGGCGGGCAAGAGACCCAGTACTTC
d_call: TRBD1; cdr3_length: 11; j_call: TRBJ1-2; v_call: TRBV29-1; clone_size: .; cdr3_aa: CSGTGSDGYTF; cdr3_nt: TGCAGCGGGACAGGCAGCGATGGCTACACCTTC
d_call: TRBD2; cdr3_length: 14; j_call: TRBJ2-7; v_call: TRBV18; clone_size: .; cdr3_aa: CASSRGRVSYEQYF; cdr3_nt: TGTGCCAGCTCACGAGGGAGGGTCTCCTACGAGCAGTACTTC
d_call: .; cdr3_length: 13; j_call: TRBJ2-1; v_call: TRBV7-3; clone_size: many; cdr3_aa: CASSSVEGRKQFF; cdr3_nt: TGTGCCAGCAGCAGCGTAGAGGGTAGGAAGCAGTTCTTC
d_call: .; cdr3_length: 15; j_call: TRBJ2-7; v_call: TRBV6-1; clone_size: many; cdr3_aa: CASSEEVATAYEQYF; cdr3_nt: TGTGCCAGCAGTGAAGAGGTGGCGACCGCCTACGAGCAGTACTTC
d_call: .; cdr3_length: 16; j_call: TRBJ2-7; v_call: TRBV7-8; clone_size: many; cdr3_aa: CASSLSKTGITYEQYF; cdr3_nt: TGTGCCAGCAGCTTATCTAAGACAGGAATAACATACGAGCAGTACTTC
d_call: .; cdr3_length: 12; j_call: TRBJ1-1; v_call: TRBV19; clone_size: many; cdr3_aa: CASIVGNTEAFF; cdr3_nt: TGTGCCAGTATTGTTGGGAACACTGAAGCTTTCTTT
d_call: .; cdr3_length: 12; j_call: TRBJ2-7; v_call: TRBV11-2; clone_size: .; cdr3_aa: CASSLGSHEQYF; cdr3_nt: TGTGCCAGCAGCTTGGGGTCCCACGAGCAGTACTTC
d_call: TRBD1; cdr3_length: 16; j_call: TRBJ1-2; v_call: TRBV6-2/TRBV6-3; clone_size: few; cdr3_aa: CASSYSGSTGRDGYTF; cdr3_nt: TGTGCCAGCAGTTACTCTGGCTCGACAGGGCGGGATGGCTACACCTTC
d_call: .; cdr3_length: 15; j_call: TRBJ2-7; v_call: TRBV5-6; clone_size: .; cdr3_aa: CASSHPGHLAYEQYF; cdr3_nt: TGTGCCAGCAGCCATCCGGGACACCTCGCCTACGAGCAGTACTTC
d_call: .; cdr3_length: 12; j_call: TRBJ2-1; v_call: TRBV20-1; clone_size: medium-sized; cdr3_aa: CSANRRYNEQFF; cdr3_nt: TGCAGTGCTAACAGGCGTTACAATGAGCAGTTCTTC
d_call: .; cdr3_length: 13; j_call: TRBJ1-1; v_call: TRBV12-3/TRBV12-4; clone_size: many; cdr3_aa: CASSLSSNTEAFF; cdr3_nt: TGTGCCAGCAGTTTATCTAGCAACACTGAAGCTTTCTTT
d_call: .; cdr3_length: 17; j_call: TRBJ2-1; v_call: TRBV20-1; clone_size: few; cdr3_aa: CSVLKRPQDLSYNEQFF; cdr3_nt: TGCAGTGTCTTAAAAAGGCCCCAGGACCTGTCCTACAATGAGCAGTTCTTC
d_call: .; cdr3_length: 16; j_call: TRBJ2-2; v_call: TRBV4-1; clone_size: few; cdr3_aa: CASSQDVGSNTGELFF; cdr3_nt: TGCGCCAGCAGCCAAGATGTTGGGTCGAACACCGGGGAGCTGTTTTTT
d_call: .; cdr3_length: 15; j_call: TRBJ2-1; v_call: TRBV4-3; clone_size: .; cdr3_aa: CASSQGRATYNEQFF; cdr3_nt: TGCGCCAGCAGCCAGGGGAGAGCAACCTACAATGAGCAGTTCTTC
d_call: .; cdr3_length: 13; j_call: TRBJ2-3; v_call: TRBV5-6; clone_size: many; cdr3_aa: CASSLGPTDTQYF; cdr3_nt: TGTGCCAGCAGCCTGGGCCCCACAGATACGCAGTATTTT
d_call: .; cdr3_length: 16; j_call: TRBJ2-7; v_call: TRBV27; clone_size: .; cdr3_aa: CASSFRTGLSSYEQYF; cdr3_nt: TGTGCCAGCAGTTTTCGAACAGGTTTAAGTTCTTACGAGCAGTACTTC
d_call: TRBD2; cdr3_length: 14; j_call: TRBJ2-7; v_call: TRBV6-1; clone_size: many; cdr3_aa: CASSLGGNYVEQYF; cdr3_nt: TGTGCCAGCAGTCTCGGGGGGAACTACGTGGAGCAGTACTTC
d_call: TRBD1; cdr3_length: 15; j_call: TRBJ1-2; v_call: TRBV5-1; clone_size: .; cdr3_aa: CASSLYSGGNYGYTF; cdr3_nt: TGCGCCAGCAGCTTGTATTCAGGGGGCAACTATGGCTACACCTTC
d_call: .; cdr3_length: 16; j_call: TRBJ2-1; v_call: TRBV7-3; clone_size: .; cdr3_aa: CASSWNGGSSYNEQFF; cdr3_nt: TGTGCCAGCAGTTGGAACGGGGGTAGCTCCTACAATGAGCAGTTCTTC
d_call: TRBD1; cdr3_length: 17; j_call: TRBJ2-7; v_call: TRBV6-5; clone_size: .; cdr3_aa: CASSYCTGTEVSYEQYF; cdr3_nt: TGTGCCAGCAGTTACTGCACCGGGACAGAAGTATCCTACGAGCAGTACTTC
d_call: .; cdr3_length: 13; j_call: TRBJ1-1; v_call: TRBV2; clone_size: .; cdr3_aa: CASSEARLTEAFF; cdr3_nt: TGTGCCAGCAGTGAAGCGCGTCTCACTGAAGCTTTCTTT
d_call: .; cdr3_length: 13; j_call: TRBJ1-5; v_call: TRBV28; clone_size: few; cdr3_aa: CATFTGSGQPQHF; cdr3_nt: TGTGCCACCTTCACAGGGTCTGGTCAGCCCCAGCATTTT
d_call: .; cdr3_length: 14; j_call: TRBJ2-1; v_call: TRBV29-1; clone_size: many; cdr3_aa: CSVDADNLENEQFF; cdr3_nt: TGCAGCGTTGATGCAGATAACCTGGAAAATGAGCAGTTCTTC
d_call: TRBD2; cdr3_length: 20; j_call: TRBJ2-1; v_call: TRBV7-2; clone_size: many; cdr3_aa: CASSLASPGTSGSSYNEQFF; cdr3_nt: TGTGCCAGCAGCTTAGCCAGTCCCGGGACTAGCGGGAGCTCCTACAATGAGCAGTTCTTC
d_call: .; cdr3_length: 15; j_call: TRBJ2-3; v_call: TRBV6-1; clone_size: .; cdr3_aa: CASSGQFRETDTQYF; cdr3_nt: TGTGCCAGCAGTGGACAGTTCCGGGAGACAGATACGCAGTATTTT
d_call: TRBD1; cdr3_length: 15; j_call: TRBJ2-7; v_call: TRBV29-1; clone_size: many; cdr3_aa: CSVEKSGTATYEQYF; cdr3_nt: TGCAGCGTTGAAAAATCCGGGACAGCTACCTACGAGCAGTACTTC
d_call: .; cdr3_length: 12; j_call: TRBJ2-1; v_call: TRBV28; clone_size: .; cdr3_aa: CASSKSMGFKFF; cdr3_nt: TGTGCCAGCAGTAAGAGCATGGGCTTTAAGTTCTTC
d_call: .; cdr3_length: 13; j_call: TRBJ2-7; v_call: TRBV20-1; clone_size: many; cdr3_aa: CSARDPGTVWQYF; cdr3_nt: TGCAGTGCTAGGGACCCCGGGACCGTATGGCAGTACTTC
d_call: .; cdr3_length: 12; j_call: TRBJ2-1; v_call: TRBV30; clone_size: few; cdr3_aa: CAWQTGVVEQFF; cdr3_nt: TGTGCCTGGCAAACGGGCGTCGTGGAGCAGTTCTTC
d_call: .; cdr3_length: 14; j_call: TRBJ1-6; v_call: TRBV27; clone_size: few; cdr3_aa: CASSLAPGNSPLHF; cdr3_nt: TGTGCCAGCAGCCTAGCCCCAGGGAATTCACCCCTCCACTTT
d_call: TRBD1; cdr3_length: 15; j_call: TRBJ1-3; v_call: TRBV4-3; clone_size: .; cdr3_aa: CASSHDRGSGNTIYF; cdr3_nt: TGCGCCAGCAGCCATGACAGGGGCTCTGGAAACACCATATATTTT
d_call: .; cdr3_length: 14; j_call: TRBJ2-7; v_call: TRBV7-2; clone_size: few; cdr3_aa: CASSLADRSYEQYF; cdr3_nt: TGTGCCAGCAGCTTAGCCGACAGATCCTACGAGCAGTACTTC